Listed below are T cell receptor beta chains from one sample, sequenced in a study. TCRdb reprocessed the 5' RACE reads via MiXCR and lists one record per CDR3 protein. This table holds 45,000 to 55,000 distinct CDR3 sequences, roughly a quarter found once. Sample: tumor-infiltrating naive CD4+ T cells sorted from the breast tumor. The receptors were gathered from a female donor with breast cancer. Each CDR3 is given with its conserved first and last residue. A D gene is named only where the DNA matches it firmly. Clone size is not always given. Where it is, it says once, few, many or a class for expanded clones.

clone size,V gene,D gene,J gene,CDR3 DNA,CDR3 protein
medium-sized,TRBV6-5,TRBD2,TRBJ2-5,TGTGCCAGCAGTTTGGGACTAGGGAGAGGAAGAAAAGAGACCCAGTACTTC,CASSLGLGRGRKETQYF
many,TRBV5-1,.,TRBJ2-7,TGCGCCAGCAGCTTGGTCTCTGCCTACGAGCAGTACTTC,CASSLVSAYEQYF
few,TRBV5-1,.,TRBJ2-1,TGCGCCAGCAGCCCCCAGTGGCAGGGGCGTATCGGCTCCTACAATGAGCAGTTCTTC,CASSPQWQGRIGSYNEQFF
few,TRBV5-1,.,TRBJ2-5,TGCGCCAGCAGCTTGGCGGCAGGGCAATCCGGAGAGACCCAGTACTTC,CASSLAAGQSGETQYF
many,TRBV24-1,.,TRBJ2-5,TGTGCCACCAGTGATGGAGAGACCCAGTACTTC,CATSDGETQYF
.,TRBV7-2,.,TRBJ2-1,TGTGCCAGCAGCTTATCAGCAGGGAACAATGAGCAGTTCTTC,CASSLSAGNNEQFF
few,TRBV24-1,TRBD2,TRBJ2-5,TGTGCCACCAGTGATGCCGGGACTAGCGGGAGTCTTCGGGAGACCCAGTACTTC,CATSDAGTSGSLRETQYF
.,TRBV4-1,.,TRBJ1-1,TGCGCCAGCAGCCAAGGCGTAAGGGCGGACAGGAACACTGAAGCTTTCTTT,CASSQGVRADRNTEAFF
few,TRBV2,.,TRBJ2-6,TGTGCCAGCAGTTTAACAGCTGGGGCCAACGTCCTGACTTTC,CASSLTAGANVLTF
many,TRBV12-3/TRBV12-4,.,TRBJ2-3,TGTGCCAGCAGTTTTACAGGGAGAGGCACAGATACGCAGTATTTT,CASSFTGRGTDTQYF
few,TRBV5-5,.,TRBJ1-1,TGTGCCAGCAGCCCTAAGGGTTACACTGAAGCTTTCTTT,CASSPKGYTEAFF
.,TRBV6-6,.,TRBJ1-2,TGTGCCAGCAGTCCACAGGGTGACGGCTATGGCTACACCTTC,CASSPQGDGYGYTF
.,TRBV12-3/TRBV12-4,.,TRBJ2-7,TGTGCCAGCAGTTTTGGAGACTACGAGCAGTACTTC,CASSFGDYEQYF
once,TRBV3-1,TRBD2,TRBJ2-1,TGTGCCGGCAGCCGGAACAGACAGGGACTAGCGGGAGGTGAGCAGTTCTTC,CAGSRNRQGLAGGEQFF
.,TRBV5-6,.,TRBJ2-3,TGTGCCAGCAGCTTGGCTGGGGGCACAGATACGCAGTATTTT,CASSLAGGTDTQYF
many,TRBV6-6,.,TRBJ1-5,TGTGCCAGCAGTCTCGGGGTTGTGGGGAATCAGCCCCAGCATTTT,CASSLGVVGNQPQHF
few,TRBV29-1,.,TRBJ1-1,TGCAGCTCCCGAGGGGGTTTGAACACTGAAGCTTTCTTT,CSSRGGLNTEAFF
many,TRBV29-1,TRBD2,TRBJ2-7,TGCAGCGTTTCAACCGGGACTAGCAGCGAGCAGTACTTC,CSVSTGTSSEQYF
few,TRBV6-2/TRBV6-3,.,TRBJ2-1,TGTGCCAGCACCCGTTTCGCGGCGGGACCGAAACAGTTCTTC,CASTRFAAGPKQFF
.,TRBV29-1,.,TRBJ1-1,TGCAGCGGGCTTGGCGGGAACACTGAAGCTTTCTTT,CSGLGGNTEAFF
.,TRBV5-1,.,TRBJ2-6,TGCGCCAGCAGCTTCAGGGTGAATGGGGCCAACGTCCTGACTTTC,CASSFRVNGANVLTF
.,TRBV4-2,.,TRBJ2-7,TGTGCCAGCAGCCAAGATCTTTTGCGACAGACTTACTACGAGCAGTACTTC,CASSQDLLRQTYYEQYF
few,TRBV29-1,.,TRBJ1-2,TGCAGCGGACAGAGCCTCTATGGCTACACCTTC,CSGQSLYGYTF
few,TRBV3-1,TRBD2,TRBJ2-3,TGTGCCAGCAGCCAAGAGATGGTAGCGGGGGAGACTGCCGTGTATTTT,CASSQEMVAGETAVYF
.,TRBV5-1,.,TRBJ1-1,TGCGCCAGCAGCCTCGCGCCGGGGATGAACACTGAAGCTTTCTTT,CASSLAPGMNTEAFF
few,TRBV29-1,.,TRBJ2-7,TGCAGCGTTGAAGACTCCTACGAGCAGTACTTC,CSVEDSYEQYF